Below are 25 T cell receptor beta chains sequenced from a single sample in a study of T-cell memory formation after mild COVID-19. Using its own MiXCR run on the 5' RACE reads, TCRdb lists one record per CDR3 protein. Of approximately 270,000 distinct CDR3 sequences listed, roughly 17% were seen once; the top ten hold roughly 24%. Sample: PBMCs or a T cell subset sorted from them (not recorded which). All receptors derive from a man aged 18 to 29 who had mild COVID-19 (a few samples of this study predate the infection). Cell type and time point are not known.

The chain employs TRBV12-3 or TRBV12-4 and TRBJ1-2, with a weak D call TRBD1 (6 bases). The V and J ends lost 5 bases and 6 bases respectively, with 16 bases between them. The CDR3 is 14 amino acids. The CDR3 bases are TGTGCCAGCAGTAGATTCGACAGGCCAGATGGCTACACCTTC. Its translation is CASSRFDRPDGYTF.

This clonotype was found a few times. V gene TRBV12-3 or TRBV12-4 combines with J gene TRBJ2-5; D gene uncertain. V was clipped by 3 bases and J by 3 bases, with 8 bases between them. The CDR3 runs 13 residues. The CDR3, as DNA: TGTGCCAGCAGTTTCGGGCAGAAAGAGACCCAGTACTTC. It encodes CASSFGQKETQYF.

V and J are TRBV6-1 and TRBJ2-1; no clear D gene. Looked up from germline, CDR1 is MNHNS and CDR2 is SASEGT. V shed 7 bases and J shed 4 bases, with 20 bases lying between them. This CDR3 contains 16 residues. CDR3 loop: CASKSPEWTEYNEQFF. CDR3 DNA: TGTGCCAGCAAATCGCCGGAGTGGACGGAGTACAATGAGCAGTTCTTC.

This clonotype has just a few counts. This chain uses TRBV12-3 or TRBV12-4 with TRBJ2-2; D is possibly TRBD2 (5 bases). With 4 bases removed from V and 4 bases from J, the gap between germline ends came to 13 bases. CDR3 length: 15 residues. Here the CDR3 reads CASSSFAGITGELFF. CDR3 coding DNA: TGTGCCAGCAGTTCCTTCGCGGGTATCACCGGGGAGCTGTTTTTT.

This clonotype turned up a few times. No DNA is shown, since the ends of the CDR3 on it are uncertain; the CDR3 is the one TCRdb lists. The chain combines TRBV12-3 or TRBV12-4 with TRBJ2-2; the table's TRBD1 call for D was not verified on the DNA. From its first to its last residue, the CDR3 has 13 amino acids. This CDR3 reads CASSQGTGELFFF.

This clonotype was detected only a few times. CDR3 sequence reads: CASSRDMTNQPQHF. CDR3 nucleotide sequence: TGTGCCAGCAGCCGGGACATGACTAATCAGCCCCAGCATTTT. V usage is TRBV12-3 or TRBV12-4 and J usage is TRBJ1-5, with a tentative D call TRBD1 (6 bases). CDR3 length equals 14 residues. Trimming shortened V by 6 bases and J by 4 bases, and 13 bases separated the two germline ends.

This clonotype was found many times. The V gene is TRBV7-2, the J gene TRBJ2-1, with 7 bases aligning to TRBD2. The V gene's germline CDR1 is SGHTA and CDR2 FQGNSA. V shed 5 bases and J 5 bases; nucleotides not matched to a gene: 3. This CDR3 has 13 residues. The CDR3 nucleotides read TGTGCCAGCAGCAGGGCGGGGGACAATGAGCAGTTCTTC. Its translation: CASSRAGDNEQFF.

The chain carries TRBV5-1 and TRBJ2-5; no reliable D call. The CDR3 runs 12 residues. With 5 bases removed from V and 5 bases from J, the gap between germline ends came to 10 bases. The germline V gene encodes CDR1 SGHRS and CDR2 YFSETQ. Here the CDR3 DNA reads TGCGCCAGCAGTGACGGAGAGGAGACCCAGTACTTC. Its protein product is CASSDGEETQYF.

The gene calls are TRBV29-1 and TRBJ1-2, with D possibly matching TRBD1 (6 bases). Germline V CDR1 and CDR2: SQVTM, ANQGSEA. The CDR3 contains 12 residues. Trimming shortened V by 7 bases and J by 6 bases, and 15 bases separated the two germline ends. The CDR3 DNA is TGCAGCGGAACACAGGGCCCCGATGGCTACACCTTC. It yields the protein CSGTQGPDGYTF. Filled out from reference TRBV29-1 and TRBJ1-2, the complete variable domain reads SAVISQKPSRDICQRGTSLTIQCQVDSQVTMMFWYRQQPGQSLTLIATANQGSEATYESGFVIDKFPISRPNLTFSTLTVSNMSPEDSSIYLCSGTQGPDGYTFGSGTRLTVV.

This clonotype has just a few counts. The V gene is TRBV3-1, the J gene TRBJ2-2; possibly TRBD2 for D (6 bases). This CDR3 has 17 amino acids. The germline gives CDR1 LGHDT, CDR2 YNNKEL (reference sequence). V lost 2 bases, J lost 6 bases, and 19 bases lay in between. The CDR3 loop reads CASSQSSTGTRAGELFF. The CDR3 DNA sequence: TGTGCCAGCAGCCAAAGTTCCACCGGGACTCGGGCCGGGGAGCTGTTTTTT.

This clonotype has more than one count but fewer than ten. The chain combines TRBV7-2 with TRBJ2-3; 7 bases agree with TRBD2. This CDR3 spans 15 amino acids. The V and J ends lost 3 bases and 2 bases, in that order; junction bases with no gene match: 5. Per germline, CDR1 SGHTA and CDR2 FQGNSA. The CDR3 here is CASSFQRGNTDTQYF. In DNA, the CDR3 is TGTGCCAGCAGCTTCCAGCGGGGTAACACAGATACGCAGTATTTT.

This clonotype was seen ten or more times. The CDR3 coding sequence is TGTGCCAGCAGTCGAAGGCGTTTCGAGACCCAGTACTTC. It yields the protein CASSRRRFETQYF. The genes are TRBV27 and TRBJ2-5; D unclear. Trimming shortened V by 5 bases and J by 5 bases, and 12 bases separated the two germline ends. Germline V gene data show CDR1 as MNHEY and CDR2 as SMNVEV (reference sequence). The CDR3 loop spans 13 amino acids.

This clonotype was detected many times. The chain employs TRBV4-2 and TRBJ2-7; no clear D gene. Trimming took 0 bases from V and 1 from J, leaving 13 bases between them. Germline-derived CDR1 and CDR2 are LGHNA and YNFKEQ. This CDR3 spans 16 amino acids. The CDR3, as DNA: TGTGCCAGCAGCCAAGATGAAGGCCTAAGTTCCTACGAGCAGTACTTC. As protein: CASSQDEGLSSYEQYF.

A single count supports this clonotype. The rearrangement joins TRBV9 to TRBJ1-1; 10 nucleotides align to TRBD1. V dropped 5 bases and J dropped 3; count of bases not matched to a gene: 7. The CDR3 is 15 amino acids. The germline gives CDR1 SGDLS, CDR2 YYNGEE. CDR3 nucleotide sequence: TGTGCCAGCAGTGGGGACAGGGGTTCGGACACTGAAGCTTTCTTT. This gives the protein CASSGDRGSDTEAFF. Together with reference TRBV9 and TRBJ1-1, the CDR3 gives the full variable domain: DSGVTQTPKHLITATGQRVTLRCSPRSGDLSVYWYQQSLDQGLQFLIQYYNGEERAKGNILERFSAQQFPDLHSELNLSSLELGDSALYFCASSGDRGSDTEAFFGQGTRLTVV.

This clonotype came up many times. This rearrangement joins TRBV6-5 to TRBJ2-7; D is uncertain. This CDR3 region has 14 residues. Germline V lookup: CDR1 MNHEY, CDR2 SVGAGI. Trimming cost V 7 bases and J 0 bases, with 13 bases left between them. The CDR3 sequence: CASKRTASSYEQYF. In nucleotides, the CDR3 is TGTGCCAGCAAACGGACGGCGAGCTCCTACGAGCAGTACTTC.

This clonotype was seen only a few times. The chain carries TRBV12-3 or TRBV12-4 and TRBJ1-2; the match to TRBD1 covers 8 bases. This CDR3 is built from 17 residues. V was pared by 7 bases and J by 8 bases, with 21 bases of the junction left unmatched. DNA of the CDR3: TGTGCCAGCACCCCGGGGGTCGCTAGGACAGGGTCGGAGGGCTACACCTTC. Encoded protein: CASTPGVARTGSEGYTF.

This clonotype has ten or more counts. This rearrangement joins TRBV7-8 to TRBJ2-3; 7 bases fit TRBD2. The CDR3 contains 17 residues. The germline gives CDR1 SGHVS, CDR2 FQNEAQ. Germline trimming cut 5 bases from V and 5 bases from J; bases unmatched to any gene: 16. CDR3 in amino acids: CASSPPPWDSGGDTQYF. In DNA, the CDR3 is TGTGCCAGCAGCCCCCCCCCCTGGGACTCGGGGGGAGATACGCAGTATTTT.

The sample holds a few counts of this clonotype. This chain uses TRBV12-3 or TRBV12-4 with TRBJ2-5, with D hard to call. This CDR3 is built from 12 residues. V was trimmed by 4 bases and J by 4 bases, leaving 7 bases between them. This CDR3 is CASSSWGETQYF. The CDR3 bases are TGTGCCAGCAGTTCGTGGGGAGAGACCCAGTACTTC.

This clonotype was picked up a small number of times. This chain joins TRBV12-3 or TRBV12-4 and TRBJ2-2; TRBD1 agrees at 8 bases. Trimming at V came to 6 bases and at J to 6 bases, leaving 3 bases not matched to a gene. CDR3 size: 13 residues. The CDR3 sequence is CASRPGGPGELFF. The CDR3 region has the DNA TGTGCCAGCAGGCCAGGGGGCCCCGGGGAGCTGTTTTTT.

The sample holds a few counts of this clonotype. V and J are TRBV20-1 and TRBJ2-3; 7 positions agree with TRBD2. The trim removed 0 bases at V and 0 bases at J, leaving 12 bases unmatched. The CDR3 is 18 residues long. Germline loops: CDR1 DFQATT, CDR2 SNEGSKA (reference sequence). The CDR3 here is CSARDSTGGGTSTDTQYF. CDR3 DNA: TGCAGTGCTAGAGATTCCACGGGGGGTGGAACTAGCACAGATACGCAGTATTTT.

This sequence joins TRBV12-3 or TRBV12-4 and TRBJ1-5, with D tentatively TRBD1 (6 bases). Trimming pared 5 bases from V and 5 bases from J, leaving 13 bases between. The CDR3 has 14 amino acids. The CDR3: CASSLRDTYQPQHF. Here the CDR3 DNA reads TGTGCCAGCAGTCTCCGGGACACATATCAGCCCCAGCATTTT.

The rearrangement links TRBV29-1 to TRBJ2-7; no clear D gene. The germline V gene has CDR1 SQVTM and CDR2 ANQGSEA. Trimming removed 4 bases at V and 2 bases at J, with 3 bases between. This CDR3 comprises 10 residues. The CDR3 bases are TGCAGCGTTGTTACCTACGAGCAGTACTTC. Its translation: CSVVTYEQYF.

The chain carries TRBV19 and TRBJ1-2; D is unclear. Germline values: CDR1 LNHDA, CDR2 SQIVND (reference sequence). V lost 6 bases to trimming and J lost 4 bases, with 12 bases between them. The CDR3 extends over 13 amino acids. The CDR3 sequence: CASRATDIYGYTF. CDR3 nucleotide sequence: TGTGCCAGTAGGGCCACAGATATCTATGGCTACACCTTC.

This clonotype was seen a few times. This chain joins TRBV7-3 and TRBJ2-7; tentatively, D is TRBD1 (6 bases). The CDR3 extends over 13 amino acids. Germline V CDR1 and CDR2: SGHTA, FQGTGA. V lost 5 bases to trimming and J lost 5 bases, with 13 bases between them. In DNA form, the CDR3 reads TGTGCCAGCAGCAGGCAGGGGCGGGACGAGCAGTACTTC. Translation gives CASSRQGRDEQYF.

This clonotype was counted between two and nine times. The V and J genes are TRBV6-2 or TRBV6-3 and TRBJ1-1; possible D gene TRBD1, 6 bases. CDR3 size: 14 residues. Trimming pared 4 bases from V and 3 bases from J, leaving 12 bases between. Germline loops: CDR1 MNHEY, CDR2 SVGEGT. DNA for the CDR3: TGTGCCAGCAGTTGGCGCAGGGGTGACACTGAAGCTTTCTTT. Amino acid sequence: CASSWRRGDTEAFF.